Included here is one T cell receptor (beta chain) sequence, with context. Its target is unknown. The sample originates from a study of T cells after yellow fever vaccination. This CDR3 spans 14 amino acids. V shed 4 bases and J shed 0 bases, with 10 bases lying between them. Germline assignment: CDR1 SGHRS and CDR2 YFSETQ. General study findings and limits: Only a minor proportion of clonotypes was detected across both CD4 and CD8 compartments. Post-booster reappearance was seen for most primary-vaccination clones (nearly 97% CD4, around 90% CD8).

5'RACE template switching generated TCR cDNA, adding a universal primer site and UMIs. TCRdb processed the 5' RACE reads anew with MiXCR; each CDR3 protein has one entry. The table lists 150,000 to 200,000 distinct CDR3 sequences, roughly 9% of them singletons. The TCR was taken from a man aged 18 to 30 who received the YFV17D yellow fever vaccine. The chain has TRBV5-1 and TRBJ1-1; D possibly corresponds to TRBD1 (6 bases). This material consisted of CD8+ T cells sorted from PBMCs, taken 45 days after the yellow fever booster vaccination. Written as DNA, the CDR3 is TGCGCCAGCAGCCTGGGGGCCTTGAACACTGAAGCTTTCTTT. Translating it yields CASSLGALNTEAFF.